This T cell receptor beta chain was recovered during a study of metastatic and nonmetastatic thyroid tumors. Study-wide context: Repertoires from malignant and benign thyroid patients were compared across blood and tumor or nodule tissue.

Study-level points and caveats: When malignant thyroid tumors were compared with benign nodules, TCR beta diversity was reportedly significantly higher in the malignant tumors. This held in both blood and tumor samples.

Germline assignment: CDR1 SGHRS and CDR2 YFSETQ. The V end was cut by 0 bases, the J end by 7 bases, with 10 bases between. The length of the CDR3 is 14 residues. Comment on this clone: Its antigen remains unidentified.

Until they underwent thyroid surgery, no patient had received any treatment. Methods used by the authors: The distant-metastasis classifier for papillary thyroid cancer was built from CDR3 differences across clinicopathological groups. TCRdb re-clonotyped the PCR reads via MiXCR. The authors' filters were not applied to this entry. The sample holds 6,100 or so clones, 25% to 35% seen once. The chain has TRBV5-1 and TRBJ1-4; TRBD1 is a possible D gene (6 bases). Sequencing was carried out using adjacent normal tissue. The sequence was collected from a female donor with papillary thyroid cancer or a benign thyroid nodule (not recorded which). Some clones in this sample may be carry-over from other donors' samples. The CDR3 DNA is TGCGCCAGCAGCTTGGGTGGGACACGTGAAAAACTGTTTTTT. Translating gives CASSLGGTREKLFF.